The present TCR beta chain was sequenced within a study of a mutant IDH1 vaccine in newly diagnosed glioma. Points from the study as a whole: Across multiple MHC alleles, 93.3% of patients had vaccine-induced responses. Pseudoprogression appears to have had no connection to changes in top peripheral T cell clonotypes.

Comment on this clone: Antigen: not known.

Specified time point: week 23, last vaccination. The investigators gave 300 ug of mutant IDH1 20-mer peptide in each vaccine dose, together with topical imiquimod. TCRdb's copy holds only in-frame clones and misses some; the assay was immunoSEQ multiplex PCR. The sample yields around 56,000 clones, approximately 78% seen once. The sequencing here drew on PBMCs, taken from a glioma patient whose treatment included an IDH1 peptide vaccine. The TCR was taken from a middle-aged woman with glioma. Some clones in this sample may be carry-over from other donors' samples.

The CDR3 is CASSPPPGPIYEQYF. In DNA form, the CDR3 reads TGTGCCAGCAGCCCTCCCCCGGGCCCAATCTACGAGCAGTACTTC. The chain joins TRBV7-9 to TRBJ2-7; D call uncertain. V lost 5 bases, J lost 3 bases, and 17 bases lay in between. This CDR3 spans 15 amino acids. Germline V CDR1 and CDR2: SEHNR, FQNEAQ (reference sequence). The full variable domain, rest sourced from reference TRBV7-9 and TRBJ2-7, is DTGVSQNPRHKITKRGQNVTFRCDPISEHNRLYWYRQTLGQGPEFLTYFQNEAQLEKSRLLSDRFSAERPKGSFSTLEIQRTEQGDSAMYLCASSPPPGPIYEQYFGPGTRLTVT.